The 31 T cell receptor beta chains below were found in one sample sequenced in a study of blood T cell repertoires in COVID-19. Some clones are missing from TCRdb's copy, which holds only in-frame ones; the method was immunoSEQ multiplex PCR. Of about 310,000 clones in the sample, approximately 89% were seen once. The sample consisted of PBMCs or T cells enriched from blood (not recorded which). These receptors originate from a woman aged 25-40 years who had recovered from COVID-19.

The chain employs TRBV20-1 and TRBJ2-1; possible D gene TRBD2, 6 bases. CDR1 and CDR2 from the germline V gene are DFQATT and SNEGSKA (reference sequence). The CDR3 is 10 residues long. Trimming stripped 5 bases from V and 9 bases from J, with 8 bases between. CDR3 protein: CSAQEGEQFF. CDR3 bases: TGCAGTGCTCAGGAGGGTGAGCAGTTCTTC.

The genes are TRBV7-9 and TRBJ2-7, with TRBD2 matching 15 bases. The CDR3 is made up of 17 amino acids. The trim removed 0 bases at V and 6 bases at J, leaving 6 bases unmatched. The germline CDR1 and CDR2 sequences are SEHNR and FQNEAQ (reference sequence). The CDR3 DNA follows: TGTGCCAGCAGCTTAGCGCAAGGACTAGCGGGAGGGTTCGAGCAGTACTTC. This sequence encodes CASSLAQGLAGGFEQYF.

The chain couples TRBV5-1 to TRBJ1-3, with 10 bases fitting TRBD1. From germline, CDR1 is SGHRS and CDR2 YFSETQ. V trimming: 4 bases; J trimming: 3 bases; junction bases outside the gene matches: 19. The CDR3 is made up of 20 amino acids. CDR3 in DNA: TGCGCCAGCAGCCTCTACCGGGACAGGGGATCTCTCTTGATTGGAAACACCATATATTTT. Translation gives CASSLYRDRGSLLIGNTIYF.

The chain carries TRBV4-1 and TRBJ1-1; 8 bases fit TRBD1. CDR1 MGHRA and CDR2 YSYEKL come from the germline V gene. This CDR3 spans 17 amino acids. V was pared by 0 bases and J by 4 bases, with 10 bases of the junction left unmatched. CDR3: CASSQERGTGLRTEAFF. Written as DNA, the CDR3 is TGCGCCAGCAGCCAAGAGAGAGGGACAGGATTACGCACTGAAGCTTTCTTT.

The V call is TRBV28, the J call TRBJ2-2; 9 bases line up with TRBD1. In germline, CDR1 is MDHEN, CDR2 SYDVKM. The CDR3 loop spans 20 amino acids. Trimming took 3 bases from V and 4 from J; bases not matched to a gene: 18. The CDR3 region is CASSFTGTGFIGRGTGELFF. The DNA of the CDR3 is TGTGCCAGCAGTTTCACCGGGACAGGGTTTATTGGGCGTGGCACCGGGGAGCTGTTTTTT.

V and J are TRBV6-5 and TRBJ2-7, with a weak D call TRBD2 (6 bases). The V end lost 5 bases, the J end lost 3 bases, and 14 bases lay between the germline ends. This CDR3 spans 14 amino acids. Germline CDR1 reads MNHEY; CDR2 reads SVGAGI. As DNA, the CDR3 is TGTGCCAGCAGTATCGGACTAACGCTCTACGAGCAGTACTTC. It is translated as CASSIGLTLYEQYF.

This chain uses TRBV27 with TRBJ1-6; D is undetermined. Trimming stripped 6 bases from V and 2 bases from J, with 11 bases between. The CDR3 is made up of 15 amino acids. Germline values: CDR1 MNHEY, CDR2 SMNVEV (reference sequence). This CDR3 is CASRETGTYNSPLHF. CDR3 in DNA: TGTGCCAGCAGAGAAACCGGGACCTATAATTCACCCCTCCACTTT.

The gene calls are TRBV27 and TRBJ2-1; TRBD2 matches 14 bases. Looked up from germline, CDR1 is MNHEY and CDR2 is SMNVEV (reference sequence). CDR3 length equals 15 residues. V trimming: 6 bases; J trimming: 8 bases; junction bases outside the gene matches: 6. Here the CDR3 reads CASRRTSGGYDEQFF. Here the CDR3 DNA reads TGTGCCAGCAGAAGGACTAGCGGGGGGTACGATGAGCAGTTCTTC.

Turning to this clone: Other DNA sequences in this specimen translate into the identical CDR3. The CDR3 region has the DNA TGTGCCAGCAGTTACTCAGCAGGGGGTTCCTACGAGCAGTACTTC. Its protein product is CASSYSAGGSYEQYF. J is TRBJ2-7 and V is TRBV6-5; TRBD1 aligns across 7 bases. Germline assignment: CDR1 MNHEY and CDR2 SVGAGI. Germline trimming cut 0 bases from V and 1 base from J; bases unmatched to any gene: 3. The CDR3 is 15 amino acids.

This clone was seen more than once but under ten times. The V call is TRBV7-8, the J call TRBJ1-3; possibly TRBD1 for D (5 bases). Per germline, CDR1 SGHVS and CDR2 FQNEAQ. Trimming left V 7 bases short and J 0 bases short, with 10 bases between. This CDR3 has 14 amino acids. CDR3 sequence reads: CASNGDSSGNTIYF. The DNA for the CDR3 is TGTGCCAGCAACGGGGACTCCTCTGGAAACACCATATATTTT.

The CDR3 protein is CASSRSYTQYF. CDR3 sequence (DNA): TGCGCCAGCAGCCGTTCCTATACGCAGTATTTT. The chain recombines TRBV4-1 with TRBJ2-3; D not resolved. There are 11 residues in the CDR3. V lost 4 bases, J lost 7 bases, and 6 bases lay in between. Per the germline V gene, CDR1 is MGHRA and CDR2 is YSYEKL.

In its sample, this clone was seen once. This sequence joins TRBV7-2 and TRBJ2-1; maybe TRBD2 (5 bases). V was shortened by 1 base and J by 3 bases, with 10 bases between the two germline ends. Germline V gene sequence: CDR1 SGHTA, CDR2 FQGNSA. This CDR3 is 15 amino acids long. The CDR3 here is CASSLVAGGYNEQFF. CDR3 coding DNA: TGTGCCAGCAGCTTAGTCGCGGGTGGCTACAATGAGCAGTTCTTC. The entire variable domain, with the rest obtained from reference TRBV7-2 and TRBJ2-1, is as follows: GAGVSQSPSNKVTEKGKDVELRCDPISGHTALYWYRQSLGQGLEFLIYFQGNSAPDKSGLPSDRFSAERTGGSVSTLTIQRTQQEDSAVYLCASSLVAGGYNEQFFGPGTRLTVL.

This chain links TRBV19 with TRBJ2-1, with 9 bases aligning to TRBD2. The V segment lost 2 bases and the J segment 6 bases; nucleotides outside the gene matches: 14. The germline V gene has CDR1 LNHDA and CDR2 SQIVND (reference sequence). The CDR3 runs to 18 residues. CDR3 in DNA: TGTGCCAGTAGTATACCCCCCCTTGTAGCGGGAGTCGGCAATGAGCAGTTCTTC. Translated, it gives CASSIPPLVAGVGNEQFF.

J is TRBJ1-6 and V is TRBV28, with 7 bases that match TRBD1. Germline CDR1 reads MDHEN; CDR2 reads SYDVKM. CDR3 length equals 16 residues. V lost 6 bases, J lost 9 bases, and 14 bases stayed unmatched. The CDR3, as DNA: TGTGCCAGCAGCGGCCCCGCAGGGGGATTTGGTTCACCCCTCCACTTT. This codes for CASSGPAGGFGSPLHF.

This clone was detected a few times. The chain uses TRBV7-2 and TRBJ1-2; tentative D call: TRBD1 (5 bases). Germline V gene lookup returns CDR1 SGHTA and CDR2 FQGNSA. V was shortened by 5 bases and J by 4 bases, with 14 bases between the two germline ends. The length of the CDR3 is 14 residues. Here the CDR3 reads CASSLRGSTYGYTF. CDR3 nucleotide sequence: TGTGCCAGCAGCCTAAGGGGTTCCACCTATGGCTACACCTTC. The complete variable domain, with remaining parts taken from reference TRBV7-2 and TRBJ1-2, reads GAGVSQSPSNKVTEKGKDVELRCDPISGHTALYWYRQSLGQGLEFLIYFQGNSAPDKSGLPSDRFSAERTGGSVSTLTIQRTQQEDSAVYLCASSLRGSTYGYTFGSGTRLTVV.

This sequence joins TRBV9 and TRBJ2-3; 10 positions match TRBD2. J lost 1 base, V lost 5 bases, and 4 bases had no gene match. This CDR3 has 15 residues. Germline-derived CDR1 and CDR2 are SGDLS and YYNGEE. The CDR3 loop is CASSSSGGRTDTQYF. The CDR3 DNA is TGTGCCAGCAGTTCTAGCGGGGGCCGCACAGATACGCAGTATTTT.

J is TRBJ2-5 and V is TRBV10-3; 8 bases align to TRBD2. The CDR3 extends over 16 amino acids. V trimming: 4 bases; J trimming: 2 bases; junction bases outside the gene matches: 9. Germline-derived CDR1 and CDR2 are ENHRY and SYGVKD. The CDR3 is CAISGGVAGRQETQYF. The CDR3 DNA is TGTGCCATCAGTGGGGGGGTAGCGGGAAGGCAAGAGACCCAGTACTTC.

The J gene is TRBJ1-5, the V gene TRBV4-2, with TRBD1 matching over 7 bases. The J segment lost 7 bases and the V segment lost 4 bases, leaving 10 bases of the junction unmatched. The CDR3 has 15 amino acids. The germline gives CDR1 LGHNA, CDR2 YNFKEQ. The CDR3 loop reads CASSPSDRVGQPQHF. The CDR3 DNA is TGTGCCAGCAGCCCTTCTGACAGGGTAGGGCAGCCCCAGCATTTT.

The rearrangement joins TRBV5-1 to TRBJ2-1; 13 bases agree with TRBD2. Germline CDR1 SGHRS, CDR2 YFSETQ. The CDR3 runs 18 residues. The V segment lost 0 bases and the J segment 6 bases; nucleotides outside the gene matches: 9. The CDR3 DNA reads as TGCGCCAGCAGCTTGGGACTAGCGGGAGGATATAGACCCAATGAGCAGTTCTTC. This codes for CASSLGLAGGYRPNEQFF.

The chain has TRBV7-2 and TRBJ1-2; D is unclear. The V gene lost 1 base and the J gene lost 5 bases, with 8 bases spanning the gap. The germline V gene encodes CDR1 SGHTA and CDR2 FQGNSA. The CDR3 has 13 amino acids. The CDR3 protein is CASSLVAGYGYTF. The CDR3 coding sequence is TGTGCCAGCAGCTTAGTAGCGGGGTATGGCTACACCTTC.

The CDR3, as DNA: TGCGCCAGCAGCCAAGGGGGCGCCTATAATTCACCCCTCCACTTT. It codes for CASSQGGAYNSPLHF. The rearrangement links TRBV4-1 to TRBJ1-6, with a tentative D call TRBD1 (5 bases). The CDR3 is made up of 15 amino acids. Germline V CDR1 and CDR2: MGHRA, YSYEKL. Trimming cost V 1 base and J 2 bases, with 6 bases left between them.

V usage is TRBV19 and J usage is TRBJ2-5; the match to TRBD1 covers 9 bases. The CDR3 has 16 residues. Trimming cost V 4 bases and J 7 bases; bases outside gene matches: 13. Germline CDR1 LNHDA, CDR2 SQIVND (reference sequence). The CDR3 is CASSRGQGDVMGTQYF. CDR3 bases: TGTGCCAGTAGTAGGGGACAGGGAGACGTGATGGGGACCCAGTACTTC.

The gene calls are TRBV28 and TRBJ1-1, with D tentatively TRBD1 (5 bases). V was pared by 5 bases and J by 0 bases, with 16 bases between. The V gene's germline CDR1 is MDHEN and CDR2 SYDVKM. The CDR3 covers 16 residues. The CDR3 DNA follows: TGTGCCAGCAGTCCCAGTTGGGGGGGAATGAACACTGAAGCTTTCTTT. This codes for CASSPSWGGMNTEAFF.

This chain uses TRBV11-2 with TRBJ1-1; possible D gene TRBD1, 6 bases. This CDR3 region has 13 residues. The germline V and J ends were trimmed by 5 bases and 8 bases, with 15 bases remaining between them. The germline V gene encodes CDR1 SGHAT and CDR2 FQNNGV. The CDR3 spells CASSPRDKREAFF. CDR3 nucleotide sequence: TGTGCCAGCAGCCCCCGGGACAAAAGAGAAGCTTTCTTT.

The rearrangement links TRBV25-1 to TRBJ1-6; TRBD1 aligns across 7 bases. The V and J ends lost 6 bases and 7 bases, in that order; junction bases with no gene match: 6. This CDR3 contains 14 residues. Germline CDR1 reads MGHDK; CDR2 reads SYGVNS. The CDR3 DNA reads TGTGCCAGCAGCGAACAGGGGATCAATTCACCCCTCCACTTT. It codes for CASSEQGINSPLHF.

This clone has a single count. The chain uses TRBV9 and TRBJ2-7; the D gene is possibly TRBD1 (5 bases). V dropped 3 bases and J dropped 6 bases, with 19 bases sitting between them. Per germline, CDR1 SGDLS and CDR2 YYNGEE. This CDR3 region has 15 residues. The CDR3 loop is CASSAYRSQSAEQYF. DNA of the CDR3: TGTGCCAGCAGCGCCTACAGGTCTCAATCGGCCGAGCAGTACTTC.

CDR3: CASSLVRGSDNEQFF. CDR3 nucleotides: TGTGCCAGCAGCTTAGTGCGGGGGTCTGACAATGAGCAGTTCTTC. The chain links TRBV11-3 to TRBJ2-1; TRBD2 agrees at 7 bases. Germline CDR1 SGHNT, CDR2 YENEEA. The ends lost 1 base at V and 5 bases at J; junction bases unmatched: 5. The CDR3 totals 15 residues.

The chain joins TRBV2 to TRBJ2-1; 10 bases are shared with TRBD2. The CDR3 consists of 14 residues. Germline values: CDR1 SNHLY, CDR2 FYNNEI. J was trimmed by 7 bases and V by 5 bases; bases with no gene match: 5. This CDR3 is CASSFIAGGNEQFF. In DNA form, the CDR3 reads TGTGCCAGCAGTTTTATAGCGGGAGGAAATGAGCAGTTCTTC. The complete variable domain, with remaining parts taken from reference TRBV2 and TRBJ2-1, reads EPEVTQTPSHQVTQMGQEVILRCVPISNHLYFYWYRQILGQKVEFLVSFYNNEISEKSEIFDDQFSVERPDGSNFTLKIRSTKLEDSAMYFCASSFIAGGNEQFFGPGTRLTVL.

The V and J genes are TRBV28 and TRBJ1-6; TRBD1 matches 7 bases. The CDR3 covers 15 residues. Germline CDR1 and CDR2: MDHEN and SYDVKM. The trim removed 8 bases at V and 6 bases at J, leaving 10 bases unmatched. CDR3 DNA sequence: TGTGCCAGCGGACCGGGACAGATCCGTAATTCACCCCTCCACTTT. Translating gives CASGPGQIRNSPLHF.

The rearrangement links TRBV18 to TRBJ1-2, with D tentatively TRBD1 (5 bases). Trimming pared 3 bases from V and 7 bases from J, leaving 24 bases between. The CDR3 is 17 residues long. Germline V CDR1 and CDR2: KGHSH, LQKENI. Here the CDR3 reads CASSPWPLQGKTAGYTF. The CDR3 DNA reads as TGTGCCAGCTCACCCTGGCCCTTGCAGGGCAAGACGGCTGGCTACACCTTC.

CDR3 in amino acids: CASNNPGRGAFF. The CDR3 DNA reads TGTGCCAGTAACAACCCGGGCCGCGGGGCTTTCTTT. This chain connects TRBV19 to TRBJ1-1; D is unresolved. The CDR3 consists of 12 residues. V was cut by 7 bases and J by 11 bases, with 17 bases left in between. Germline V gene data show CDR1 as LNHDA and CDR2 as SQIVND (reference sequence).